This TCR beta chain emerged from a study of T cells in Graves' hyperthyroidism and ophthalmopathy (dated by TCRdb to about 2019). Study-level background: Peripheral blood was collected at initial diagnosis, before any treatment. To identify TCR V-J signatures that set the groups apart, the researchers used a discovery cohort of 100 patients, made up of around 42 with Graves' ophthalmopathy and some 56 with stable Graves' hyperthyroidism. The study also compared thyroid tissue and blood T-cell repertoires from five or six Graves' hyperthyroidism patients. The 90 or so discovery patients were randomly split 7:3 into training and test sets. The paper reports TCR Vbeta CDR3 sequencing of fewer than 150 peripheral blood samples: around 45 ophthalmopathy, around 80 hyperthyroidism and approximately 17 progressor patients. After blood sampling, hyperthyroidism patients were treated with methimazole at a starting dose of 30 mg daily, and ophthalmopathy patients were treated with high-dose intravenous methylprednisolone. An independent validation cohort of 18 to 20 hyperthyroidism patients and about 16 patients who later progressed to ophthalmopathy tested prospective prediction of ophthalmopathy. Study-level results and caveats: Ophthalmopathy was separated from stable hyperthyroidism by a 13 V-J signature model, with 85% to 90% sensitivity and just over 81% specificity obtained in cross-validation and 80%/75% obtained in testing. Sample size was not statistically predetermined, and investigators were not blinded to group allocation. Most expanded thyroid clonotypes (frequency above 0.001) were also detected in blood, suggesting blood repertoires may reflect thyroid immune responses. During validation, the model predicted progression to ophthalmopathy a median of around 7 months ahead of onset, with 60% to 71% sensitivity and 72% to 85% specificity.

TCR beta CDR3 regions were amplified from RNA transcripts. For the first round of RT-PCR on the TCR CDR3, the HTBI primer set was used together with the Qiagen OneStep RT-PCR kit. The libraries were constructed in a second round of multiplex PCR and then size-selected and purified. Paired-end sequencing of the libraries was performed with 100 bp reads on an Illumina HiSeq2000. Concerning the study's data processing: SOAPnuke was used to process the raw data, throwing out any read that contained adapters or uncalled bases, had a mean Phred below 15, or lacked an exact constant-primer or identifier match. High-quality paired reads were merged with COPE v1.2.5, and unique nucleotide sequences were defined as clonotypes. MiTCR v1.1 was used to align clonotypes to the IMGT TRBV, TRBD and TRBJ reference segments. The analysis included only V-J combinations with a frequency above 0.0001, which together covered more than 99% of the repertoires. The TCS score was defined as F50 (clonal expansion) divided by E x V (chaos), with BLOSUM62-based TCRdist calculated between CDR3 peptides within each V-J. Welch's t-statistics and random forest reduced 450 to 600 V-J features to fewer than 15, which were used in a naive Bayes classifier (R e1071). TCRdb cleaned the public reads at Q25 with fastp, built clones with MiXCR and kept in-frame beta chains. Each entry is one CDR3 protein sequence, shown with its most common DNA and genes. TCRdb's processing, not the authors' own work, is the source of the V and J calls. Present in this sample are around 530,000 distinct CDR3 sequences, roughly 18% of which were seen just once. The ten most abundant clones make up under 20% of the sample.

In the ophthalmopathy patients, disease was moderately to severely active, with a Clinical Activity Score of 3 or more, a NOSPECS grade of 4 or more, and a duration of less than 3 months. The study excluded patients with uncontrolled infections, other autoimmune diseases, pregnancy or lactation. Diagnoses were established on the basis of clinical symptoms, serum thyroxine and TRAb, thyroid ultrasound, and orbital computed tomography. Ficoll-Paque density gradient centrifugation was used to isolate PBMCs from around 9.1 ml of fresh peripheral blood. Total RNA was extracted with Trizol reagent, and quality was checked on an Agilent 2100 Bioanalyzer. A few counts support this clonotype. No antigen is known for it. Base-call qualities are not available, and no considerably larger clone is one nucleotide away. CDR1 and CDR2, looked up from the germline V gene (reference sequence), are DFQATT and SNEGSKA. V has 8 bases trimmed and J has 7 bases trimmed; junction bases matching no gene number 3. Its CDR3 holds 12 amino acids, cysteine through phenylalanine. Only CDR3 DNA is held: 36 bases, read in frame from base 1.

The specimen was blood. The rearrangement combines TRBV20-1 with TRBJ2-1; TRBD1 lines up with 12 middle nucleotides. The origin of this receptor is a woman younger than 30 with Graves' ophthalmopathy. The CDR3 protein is CSPGQGANEQFF. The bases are TGCAGTCCGGGACAGGGGGCAAATGAGCAGTTCTTC.